This TCR beta chain was observed in a study of blood T cell repertoires in COVID-19. As for the study in general: The United States, Italy and Spain supplied acute and convalescent COVID-19 samples.

This clone has a handful of counts. Per the original methods: Reference gene primer amplification yielded estimated nucleated cell counts. Data came from immunoSEQ multiplex PCR; TCRdb stores just in-frame clones and leaves some out. V, J and clone size derive from that table, while D and trimming were established from the DNA sequence. The repertoire holds 130,000 or so clones, with about 86% as singletons. The sequenced material came from peripheral blood. This clonotype was sampled from a woman aged 60-70 years with acute or convalescent COVID-19.

The CDR3 coding sequence is TGTGCCAGCAGCCCGAGCCTTCGAAACACCATATATTTT. The encoded protein is CASSPSLRNTIYF. The chain joins TRBV3-1 (or the pseudogene TRBV3-2) to TRBJ1-3; D is unclear. Germline V lookup: CDR1 LGHDT, CDR2 YNNKEL (reference sequence). The CDR3 covers 13 residues. The V gene lost 4 bases and the J gene lost 5 bases, with 9 bases spanning the gap.